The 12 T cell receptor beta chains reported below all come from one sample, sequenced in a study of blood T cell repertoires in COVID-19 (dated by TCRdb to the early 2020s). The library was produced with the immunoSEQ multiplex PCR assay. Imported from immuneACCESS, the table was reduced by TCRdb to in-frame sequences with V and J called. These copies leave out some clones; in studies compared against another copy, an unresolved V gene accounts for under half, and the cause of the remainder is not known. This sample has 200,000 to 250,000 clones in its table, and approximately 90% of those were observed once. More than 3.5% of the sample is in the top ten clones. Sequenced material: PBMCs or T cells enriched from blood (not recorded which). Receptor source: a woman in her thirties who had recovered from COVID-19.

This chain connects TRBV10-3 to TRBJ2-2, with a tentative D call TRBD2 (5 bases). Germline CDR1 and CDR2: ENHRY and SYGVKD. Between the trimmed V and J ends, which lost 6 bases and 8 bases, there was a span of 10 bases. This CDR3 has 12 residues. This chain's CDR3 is CAIRDSGGELFF. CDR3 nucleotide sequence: TGTGCCATCAGGGACTCTGGGGGGGAGCTGTTTTTT.

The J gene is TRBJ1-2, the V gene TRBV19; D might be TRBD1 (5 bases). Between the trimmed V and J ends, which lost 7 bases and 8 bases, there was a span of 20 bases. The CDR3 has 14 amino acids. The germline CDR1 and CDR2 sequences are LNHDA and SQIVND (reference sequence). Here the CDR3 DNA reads TGTGCCAGTATGCCAGGGAGGAAATTGGACGGCTACACCTTC. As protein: CASMPGRKLDGYTF.

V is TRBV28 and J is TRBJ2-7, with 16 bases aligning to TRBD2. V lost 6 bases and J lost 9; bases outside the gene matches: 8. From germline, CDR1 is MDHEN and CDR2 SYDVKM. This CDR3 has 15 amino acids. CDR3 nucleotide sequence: TGTGCCAGCAGGCCGGGACTAGCGGGAGGGCCAGCGCAGTACTTC. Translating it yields CASRPGLAGGPAQYF.

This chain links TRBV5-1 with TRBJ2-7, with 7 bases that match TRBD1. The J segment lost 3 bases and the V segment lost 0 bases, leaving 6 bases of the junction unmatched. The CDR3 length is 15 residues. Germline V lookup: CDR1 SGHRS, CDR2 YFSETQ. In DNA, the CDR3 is TGCGCCAGCAGCTTGGTTGAGGGGGCGAACTACGAGCAGTACTTC. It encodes CASSLVEGANYEQYF. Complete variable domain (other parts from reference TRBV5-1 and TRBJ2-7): KAGVTQTPRYLIKTRGQQVTLSCSPISGHRSVSWYQQTPGQGLQFLFEYFSETQRNKGNFPGRFSGRQFSNSRSEMNVSTLELGDSALYLCASSLVEGANYEQYFGPGTRLTVT.

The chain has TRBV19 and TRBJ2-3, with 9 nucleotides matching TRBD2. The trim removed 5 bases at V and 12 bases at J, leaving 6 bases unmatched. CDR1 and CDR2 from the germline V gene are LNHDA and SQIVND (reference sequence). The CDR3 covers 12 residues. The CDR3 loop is CASSVTSGQQYF. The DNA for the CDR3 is TGTGCCAGTAGTGTAACTAGCGGGCAACAGTATTTT.

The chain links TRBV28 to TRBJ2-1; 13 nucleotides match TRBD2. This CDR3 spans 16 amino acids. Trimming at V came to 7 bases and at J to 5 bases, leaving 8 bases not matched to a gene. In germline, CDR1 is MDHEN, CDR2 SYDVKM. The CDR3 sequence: CASTQTSGRLHNEQFF. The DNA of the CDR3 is TGTGCCAGCACCCAGACTAGCGGGAGGCTACACAATGAGCAGTTCTTC.

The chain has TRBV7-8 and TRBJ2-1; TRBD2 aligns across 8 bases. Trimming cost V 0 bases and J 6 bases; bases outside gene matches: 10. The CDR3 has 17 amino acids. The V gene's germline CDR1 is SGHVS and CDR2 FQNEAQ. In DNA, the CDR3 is TGTGCCAGCAGCTTAGCGAGGTTTGCGGGAGGTCGCAATGAGCAGTTCTTC. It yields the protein CASSLARFAGGRNEQFF.

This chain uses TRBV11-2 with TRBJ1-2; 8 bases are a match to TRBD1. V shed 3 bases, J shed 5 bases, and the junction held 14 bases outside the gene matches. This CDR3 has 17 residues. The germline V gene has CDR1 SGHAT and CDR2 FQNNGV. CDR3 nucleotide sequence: TGTGCCAGCAGCTTTCCCCTTTTGGACAGGGTAGGGTATGGCTACACCTTC. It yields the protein CASSFPLLDRVGYGYTF.

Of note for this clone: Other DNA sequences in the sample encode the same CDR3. CDR3 loop: CASSLGSGSNQPQHF. The CDR3 coding sequence is TGTGCCAGCAGTTTAGGTAGCGGAAGCAATCAGCCCCAGCATTTT. The V gene is TRBV27, the J gene TRBJ1-5, with no clear D. This CDR3 is built from 15 residues. Trimming took off 2 bases at V and 1 base at J, with 9 bases between the two ends. The germline gives CDR1 MNHEY, CDR2 SMNVEV (reference sequence).

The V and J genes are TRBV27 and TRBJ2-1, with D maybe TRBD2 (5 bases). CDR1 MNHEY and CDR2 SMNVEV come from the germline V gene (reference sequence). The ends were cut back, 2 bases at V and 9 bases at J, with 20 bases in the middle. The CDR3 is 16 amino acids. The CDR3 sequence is CASSLVFREVGVEQFF. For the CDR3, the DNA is TGTGCCAGCAGTTTAGTGTTCCGGGAAGTCGGGGTTGAGCAGTTCTTC.

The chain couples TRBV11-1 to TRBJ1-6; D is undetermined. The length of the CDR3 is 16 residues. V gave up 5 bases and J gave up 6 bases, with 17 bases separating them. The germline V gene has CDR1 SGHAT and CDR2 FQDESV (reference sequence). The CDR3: CASSDRGETSNSPLHF. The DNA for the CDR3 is TGTGCCAGCAGCGACCGTGGGGAGACTAGTAATTCACCCCTCCACTTT.

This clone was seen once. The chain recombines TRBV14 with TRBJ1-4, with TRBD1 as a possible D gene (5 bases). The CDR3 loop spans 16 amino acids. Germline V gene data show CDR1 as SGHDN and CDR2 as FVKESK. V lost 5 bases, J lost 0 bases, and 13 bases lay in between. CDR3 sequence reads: CASSSLTGATNEKLFF. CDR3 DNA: TGTGCCAGCAGCTCCCTGACGGGGGCAACTAATGAAAAACTGTTTTTT.